This T cell receptor (beta chain) was sequenced in a study of response to subunit inactivated influenza vaccine. V was pared by 3 bases and J by 4 bases, with 6 bases of the junction left unmatched. CDR1 is SGHRS, CDR2 YFSETQ, per germline. The CDR3 loop spans 16 amino acids. MiXCR, applied by TCRdb to the RT-PCR reads, yields one record per CDR3 protein. The sample lists roughly 790,000 distinct CDR3 sequences; about 20% were seen once. Findings and limits, study-wide: It was suggested by the authors that few new T cells are recruited by each seasonal influenza vaccination.

Concerning this clonotype: What it binds is unknown.

The chain recombines TRBV5-1 with TRBJ2-1, with 11 bases fitting TRBD2. This clonotype was sampled from a man aged 50 to 60 who received an inactivated influenza vaccine. Here the sequenced sample was PBMCs from blood, taken roughly 5 days after vaccination. The CDR3 coding sequence is TGCGCCAGCAGCTCCAAGACTAGCGGGGCTTACAATGAGCAGTTCTTC. Residues: CASSSKTSGAYNEQFF.